Following are 23 T cell receptor beta chains from one sample sequenced in a study of OX40 agonist ivuxolimab in advanced cancers. Only in-frame clones appear in the TCRdb table, and some are missing; sequencing was by immunoSEQ multiplex PCR. In the table there are about 80,000 clones, around 90% of which are singletons. The sample in question was CD4+ or CD8+ T cells sorted from blood, obtained in a trial of the OX40 agonist ivuxolimab. These receptors came from an adult with an advanced solid tumor such as melanoma, head and neck, liver or kidney cancer.

As for this clone: The germline gene is not matched at one end of the junction; a read error may be the cause. The sample carries other DNA sequences with the same CDR3. This chain joins TRBV7-7 and TRBJ2-1; 12 bases fit TRBD2. The CDR3 runs to 12 residues. CDR1 is SSHAT, CDR2 FNYEAQ, per germline (reference sequence). In nucleotides, the CDR3 is TGTGCCAGCAGCCTAGCGGGAGGGGAGCAGTTCTTC. Its translation: CASSLAGGEQFF.

The chain has TRBV6-5 and TRBJ2-1; 8 bases map to TRBD2. The length of the CDR3 is 15 residues. V shed 2 bases, J shed 11 bases, and the junction held 11 bases outside the gene matches. Germline V CDR1 and CDR2: MNHEY, SVGAGI. As DNA, the CDR3 is TGTGCCAGCAGTTACGGGCCTAGCGGGCCCTTAAAGCAGTTCTTC. The encoded protein is CASSYGPSGPLKQFF.

This clone has just one count. The J gene is TRBJ2-7, the V gene TRBV7-9, with D uncertain. With 0 bases removed from V and 6 bases from J, the gap between germline ends came to 12 bases. The germline CDR1 and CDR2 sequences are SEHNR and FQNEAQ (reference sequence). The CDR3 covers 14 residues. The CDR3 is CASSLAMGQVEQYF. The CDR3 bases are TGTGCCAGCAGCTTAGCAATGGGCCAGGTCGAGCAGTACTTC.

The chain's CDR3 is CASSSQGGKRSGYTF. The CDR3 coding sequence is TGTGCCAGCAGTAGTCAGGGGGGGAAGCGAAGTGGCTACACCTTC. The chain recombines TRBV28 with TRBJ1-2, with 7 bases lining up with TRBD1. Trimming removed 5 bases from V and 7 bases from J; junction bases left unmatched: 13. Germline lookup yields CDR1 MDHEN and CDR2 SYDVKM. This CDR3 has 15 residues.

The chain combines TRBV28 with TRBJ2-3; TRBD2 aligns across 9 bases. The germline V gene encodes CDR1 MDHEN and CDR2 SYDVKM. V trimming: 6 bases; J trimming: 5 bases; junction bases outside the gene matches: 15. The CDR3 has 17 residues. In DNA form, the CDR3 reads TGTGCCAGCAGCTCCCGTAGCGGGGGAAAAGGGTTAGATACGCAGTATTTT. It encodes CASSSRSGGKGLDTQYF. Drawing the rest from reference TRBV28 and TRBJ2-3, the complete variable domain is DVKVTQSSRYLVKRTGEKVFLECVQDMDHENMFWYRQDPGLGLRLIYFSYDVKMKEKGDIPEGYSVSREKKERFSLILESASTNQTSMYLCASSSRSGGKGLDTQYFGPGTRLTVL.

V is TRBV7-6 and J is TRBJ2-7, with D uncertain. Trimming took 0 bases from V and 5 from J, leaving 17 bases between them. The CDR3 is 16 amino acids. Per the germline V gene, CDR1 is SGHVS and CDR2 is FNYEAQ. This chain's CDR3 is CASSLAPLGQGNEQYF. The CDR3 nucleotides read TGTGCCAGCAGCTTAGCCCCCTTGGGCCAAGGGAACGAGCAGTACTTC.

This clone was found a few times. This sequence joins TRBV18 and TRBJ1-2, with unresolved D. Per the germline V gene, CDR1 is KGHSH and CDR2 is LQKENI. The CDR3 loop spans 10 amino acids. Trimming cost V 4 bases and J 4 bases, with 1 base left between them. CDR3: CASSLYGYTF. CDR3 in DNA: TGTGCCAGCTCACTCTATGGCTACACCTTC.

The chain's CDR3 is CASSLQGPNTEAFF. CDR3 nucleotide sequence: TGTGCCAGCAGCTTACAGGGGCCGAACACTGAAGCTTTCTTT. J is TRBJ1-1 and V is TRBV7-9, with a tentative D call TRBD1 (6 bases). The CDR3 is 14 amino acids. Trimming cost V 2 bases and J 1 base, with 8 bases left between them. Germline CDR1 is SEHNR and CDR2 is FQNEAQ (reference sequence).

This clone was recorded only once. This rearrangement joins TRBV7-9 to TRBJ2-4; TRBD2 matches at 12 bases. The germline gives CDR1 SEHNR, CDR2 FQNEAQ (reference sequence). The trim removed 5 bases at V and 1 base at J, leaving 9 bases unmatched. This CDR3 is built from 18 residues. CDR3 amino acids: CASSLELAGGSAKNIQYF. In nucleotides, the CDR3 is TGTGCCAGCAGCCTCGAACTAGCGGGAGGTTCGGCCAAAAACATTCAGTACTTC.

In its sample, this clone was seen a few times. The chain carries TRBV11-3 and TRBJ2-7; 8 nucleotides align to TRBD1. Germline CDR1 SGHNT, CDR2 YENEEA. The V segment lost 5 bases and the J segment 1 base; nucleotides outside the gene matches: 4. The CDR3 is 14 residues long. This chain's CDR3 is CASSTRQGSYEQYF. CDR3 in DNA: TGTGCCAGCAGCACTCGACAGGGGTCCTACGAGCAGTACTTC.

The chain is built from TRBV9 and TRBJ2-3; 9 bases match TRBD2. In germline, CDR1 is SGDLS, CDR2 YYNGEE. The CDR3 extends over 17 amino acids. The ends lost 3 bases at V and 5 bases at J; junction bases unmatched: 13. This CDR3 reads CASSATGSGRGGDTQYF. The DNA for the CDR3 is TGTGCCAGCAGCGCTACAGGTAGCGGGAGAGGGGGAGATACGCAGTATTTT.

The chain uses TRBV28 and TRBJ2-5; D is ambiguous. The CDR3 contains 14 residues. CDR1 and CDR2 from the germline V gene are MDHEN and SYDVKM. V shed 7 bases and J shed 1 base, with 13 bases lying between them. The CDR3 DNA is TGTGCCAGCACAGGTTCTCCGTTCCAAGAGACCCAGTACTTC. This codes for CASTGSPFQETQYF.

There are a few counts of this clone. The V and J genes are TRBV11-2 and TRBJ2-3; TRBD1 agrees at 11 bases. CDR1 and CDR2 from the germline V gene are SGHAT and FQNNGV. Trimming cost V 2 bases and J 5 bases; bases outside gene matches: 6. This CDR3 is built from 16 residues. CDR3 amino acids: CASSLRGQGAKDTQYF. CDR3 in DNA: TGTGCCAGCAGCTTAAGAGGACAGGGGGCGAAAGATACGCAGTATTTT.

The CDR3 here is CASSYGDEETQYF. DNA for the CDR3: TGTGCCAGCAGCTACGGGGACGAAGAGACCCAGTACTTC. The chain has TRBV11-3 and TRBJ2-5; tentatively, D is TRBD1 or TRBD2 (5 bases each). Per germline, CDR1 SGHNT and CDR2 YENEEA. The CDR3 is made up of 13 amino acids. V was trimmed by 4 bases and J by 3 bases, leaving 9 bases between them.

The V gene is TRBV30, the J gene TRBJ2-7; no definite D call. The CDR3 has 13 amino acids. Germline CDR1 reads GTSNPN; CDR2 reads SVGIG (reference sequence). Trimming removed 0 bases from V and 0 bases from J, with 6 bases in between. This CDR3 reads CAWSVLDSYEQYF. CDR3 bases: TGTGCCTGGAGTGTACTGGACTCCTACGAGCAGTACTTC. The full variable domain, with the rest looked up from reference TRBV30 and TRBJ2-7, is SQTIHQWPATLVQPVGSPLSLECTVEGTSNPNLYWYRQAAGRGLQLLFYSVGIGQISSEVPQNLSASRPQDRQFILSSKKLLLSDSGFYLCAWSVLDSYEQYFGPGTRLTVT.

The rearrangement uses TRBV7-9 and TRBJ2-7, with 7 bases lining up with TRBD2. Trimming cost V 3 bases and J 3 bases; bases outside gene matches: 8. Germline CDR1 SEHNR, CDR2 FQNEAQ (reference sequence). The CDR3 spans 15 residues. The CDR3 DNA reads TGTGCCAGCAGCTTGCGGAGTAGCGGGCTCTACGAGCAGTACTTC. This sequence encodes CASSLRSSGLYEQYF. The full variable domain, rest sourced from reference TRBV7-9 and TRBJ2-7, is DTGVSQNPRHKITKRGQNVTFRCDPISEHNRLYWYRQTLGQGPEFLTYFQNEAQLEKSRLLSDRFSAERPKGSFSTLEIQRTEQGDSAMYLCASSLRSSGLYEQYFGPGTRLTVT.

This chain uses TRBV6-5 with TRBJ2-1; D not resolved. V was shortened by 6 bases and J by 9 bases, with 15 bases between the two germline ends. The CDR3 contains 13 residues. The V gene's germline CDR1 is MNHEY and CDR2 SVGAGI. The CDR3 region is CASRGQRAAEQFF. The CDR3 DNA reads TGTGCCAGCAGGGGCCAAAGGGCGGCTGAGCAGTTCTTC.

The V and J genes are TRBV5-1 and TRBJ2-2, with D unclear. This CDR3 is 15 amino acids long. Trimming pared 1 base from V and 2 bases from J, leaving 9 bases between. From germline, CDR1 is SGHRS and CDR2 YFSETQ. CDR3 residues: CASSLTLDNTGELFF. CDR3 in DNA: TGCGCCAGCAGCTTGACACTCGACAACACCGGGGAGCTGTTTTTT.

The CDR3 nucleotides read TGTGCCAGCAGCTTATTAGCGCGGGGTGAGCAGTTCTTC. Translating gives CASSLLARGEQFF. The rearrangement uses TRBV7-2 and TRBJ2-1; D perhaps matches TRBD2 (6 bases). The germline V gene has CDR1 SGHTA and CDR2 FQGNSA. V lost 2 bases, J lost 9 bases, and 11 bases lay in between. The CDR3 sequence is 13 residues long.

This clone showed up just a few times. The rearrangement links TRBV2 to TRBJ2-7, with 11 bases fitting TRBD1. J lost 1 base, V lost 5 bases, and 7 bases had no gene match. CDR1 and CDR2 from the germline V gene are SNHLY and FYNNEI. The CDR3 has 16 amino acids. In DNA form, the CDR3 reads TGTGCCAGCAGTCGGGGGGACAGGGGGGCGTCCTACGAGCAGTACGTC. This encodes CASSRGDRGASYEQYV.

This chain connects TRBV28 to TRBJ2-1; weak D call: TRBD1 (6 bases). The CDR3 is 14 residues long. CDR1 and CDR2 (germline): MDHEN, SYDVKM. V was trimmed by 6 bases and J by 0 bases, leaving 9 bases between them. In nucleotides, the CDR3 is TGTGCCAGCAGAATACAGGGCTCCTACAATGAGCAGTTCTTC. This sequence encodes CASRIQGSYNEQFF.

This chain links TRBV29-1 with TRBJ1-1; 8 bases match TRBD1. Germline trimming cut 5 bases from V and 0 bases from J; bases unmatched to any gene: 8. The CDR3 extends over 15 amino acids. CDR1 SQVTM and CDR2 ANQGSEA come from the germline V gene. This CDR3 reads CSVSMAGGMNTEAFF. CDR3 DNA: TGCAGCGTTTCAATGGCAGGGGGCATGAACACTGAAGCTTTCTTT.

V gene TRBV28 combines with J gene TRBJ2-2; the D is unclear. Trimming took off 5 bases at V and 2 bases at J, with 3 bases between the two ends. This CDR3 region has 12 residues. Germline-derived CDR1 and CDR2 are MDHEN and SYDVKM. The chain's CDR3 is CASSTNTGELFF. CDR3 coding DNA: TGTGCCAGCAGTACTAACACCGGGGAGCTGTTTTTT.